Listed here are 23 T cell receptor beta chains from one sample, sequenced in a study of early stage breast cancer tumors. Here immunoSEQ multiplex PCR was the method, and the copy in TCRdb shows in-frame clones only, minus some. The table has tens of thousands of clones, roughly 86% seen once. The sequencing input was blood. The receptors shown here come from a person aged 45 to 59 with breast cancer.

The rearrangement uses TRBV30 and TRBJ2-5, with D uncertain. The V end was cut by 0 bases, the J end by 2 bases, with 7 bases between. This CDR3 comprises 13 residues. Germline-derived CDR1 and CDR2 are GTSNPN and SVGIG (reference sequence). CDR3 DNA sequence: TGTGCCTGGAGTGTACTTTCACAAGAGACCCAGTACTTC. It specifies CAWSVLSQETQYF.

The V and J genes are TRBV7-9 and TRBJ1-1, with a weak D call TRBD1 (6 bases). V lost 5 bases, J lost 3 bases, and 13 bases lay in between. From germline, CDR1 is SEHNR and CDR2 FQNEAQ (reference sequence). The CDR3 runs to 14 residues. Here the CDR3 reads CASSPYREDTEAFF. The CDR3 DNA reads TGTGCCAGCAGCCCGTACAGGGAAGACACTGAAGCTTTCTTT.

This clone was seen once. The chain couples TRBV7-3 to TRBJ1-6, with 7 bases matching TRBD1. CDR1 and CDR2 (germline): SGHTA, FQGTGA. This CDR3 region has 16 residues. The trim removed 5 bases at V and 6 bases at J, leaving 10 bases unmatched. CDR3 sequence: CASSLQGRKGNSPLHF. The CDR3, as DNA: TGTGCCAGCAGCCTACAGGGGAGGAAGGGTAATTCACCCCTCCACTTT.

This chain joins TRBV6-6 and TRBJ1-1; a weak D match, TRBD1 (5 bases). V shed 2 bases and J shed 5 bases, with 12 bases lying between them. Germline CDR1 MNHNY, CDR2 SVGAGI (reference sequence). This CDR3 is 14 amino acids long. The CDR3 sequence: CASSYLGESTEAFF. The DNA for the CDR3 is TGTGCCAGCAGTTACCTAGGGGAGTCGACTGAAGCTTTCTTT.

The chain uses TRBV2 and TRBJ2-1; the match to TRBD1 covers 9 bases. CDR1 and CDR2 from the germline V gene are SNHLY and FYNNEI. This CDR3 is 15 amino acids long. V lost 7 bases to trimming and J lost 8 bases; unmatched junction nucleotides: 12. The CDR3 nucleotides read TGTGCCAGCAAGAGCCCGGGACAGGGCCCTCATGAGCAGTTCTTC. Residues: CASKSPGQGPHEQFF.

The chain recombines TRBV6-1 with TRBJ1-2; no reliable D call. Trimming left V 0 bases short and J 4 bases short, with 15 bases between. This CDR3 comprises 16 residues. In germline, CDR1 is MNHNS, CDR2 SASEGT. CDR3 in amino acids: CASSEASRPVGYGYTF. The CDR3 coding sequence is TGTGCCAGCAGTGAAGCTAGTCGACCCGTAGGCTATGGCTACACCTTC.

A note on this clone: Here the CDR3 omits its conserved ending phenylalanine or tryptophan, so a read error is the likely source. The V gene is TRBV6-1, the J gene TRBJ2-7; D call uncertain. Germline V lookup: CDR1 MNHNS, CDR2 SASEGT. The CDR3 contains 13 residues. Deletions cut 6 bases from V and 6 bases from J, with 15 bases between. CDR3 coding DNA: TGTGCCAGCAGGGTGTCCTATGTCTCCGAGCAGTACTCC. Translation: CASRVSYVSEQYS.

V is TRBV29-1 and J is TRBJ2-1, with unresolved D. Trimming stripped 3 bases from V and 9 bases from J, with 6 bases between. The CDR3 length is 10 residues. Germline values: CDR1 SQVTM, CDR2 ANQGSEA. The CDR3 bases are TGCAGCGTTGAGGAGCCTGAGCAGTTCTTC. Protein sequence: CSVEEPEQFF.

The CDR3 nucleotides read TGTGCCAGTAGTATCACCATCGATCAGCCCCAGCATTTT. It codes for CASSITIDQPQHF. This rearrangement joins TRBV19 to TRBJ1-5; D unclear. CDR3 length: 13 amino acids. The germline CDR1 and CDR2 sequences are LNHDA and SQIVND (reference sequence). V was pared by 3 bases and J by 5 bases, with 8 bases between.

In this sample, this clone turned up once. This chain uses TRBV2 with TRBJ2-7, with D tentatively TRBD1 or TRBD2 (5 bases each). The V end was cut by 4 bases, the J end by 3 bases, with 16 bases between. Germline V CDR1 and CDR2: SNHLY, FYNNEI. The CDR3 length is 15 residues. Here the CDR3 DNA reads TGTGCCAGCAGTGGCTTTCCGGGACGGGACTACGAGCAGTACTTC. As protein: CASSGFPGRDYEQYF. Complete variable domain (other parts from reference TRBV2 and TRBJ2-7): EPEVTQTPSHQVTQMGQEVILRCVPISNHLYFYWYRQILGQKVEFLVSFYNNEISEKSEIFDDQFSVERPDGSNFTLKIRSTKLEDSAMYFCASSGFPGRDYEQYFGPGTRLTVT.

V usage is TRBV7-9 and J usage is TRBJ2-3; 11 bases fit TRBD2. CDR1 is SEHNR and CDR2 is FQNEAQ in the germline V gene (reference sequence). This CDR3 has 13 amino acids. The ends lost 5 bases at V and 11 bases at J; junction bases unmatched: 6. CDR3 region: CASSLLSGGGQYF. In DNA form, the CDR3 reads TGTGCCAGCAGCCTCCTTAGCGGGGGGGGGCAGTATTTT. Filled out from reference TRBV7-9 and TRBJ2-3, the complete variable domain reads DTGVSQNPRHKITKRGQNVTFRCDPISEHNRLYWYRQTLGQGPEFLTYFQNEAQLEKSRLLSDRFSAERPKGSFSTLEIQRTEQGDSAMYLCASSLLSGGGQYFGPGTRLTVL.

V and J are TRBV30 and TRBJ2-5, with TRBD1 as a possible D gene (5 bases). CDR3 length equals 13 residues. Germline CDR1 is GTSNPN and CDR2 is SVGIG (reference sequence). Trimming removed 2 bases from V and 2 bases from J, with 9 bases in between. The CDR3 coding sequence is TGTGCCTGGAGTCGACAGTTACAAGAGACCCAGTACTTC. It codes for CAWSRQLQETQYF.

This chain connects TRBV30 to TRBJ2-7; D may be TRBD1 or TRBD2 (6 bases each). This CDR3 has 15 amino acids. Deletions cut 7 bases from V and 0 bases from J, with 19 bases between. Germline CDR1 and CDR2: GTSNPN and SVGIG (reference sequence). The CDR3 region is CASGRRDTYSYEQYF. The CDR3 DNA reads TGTGCCTCCGGTAGGAGGGACACTTACTCCTACGAGCAGTACTTC.

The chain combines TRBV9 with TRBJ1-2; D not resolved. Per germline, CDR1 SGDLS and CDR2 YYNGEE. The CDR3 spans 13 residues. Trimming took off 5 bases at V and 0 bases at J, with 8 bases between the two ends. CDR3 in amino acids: CASRGGANYGYTF. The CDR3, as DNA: TGTGCCAGCAGAGGCGGGGCTAACTATGGCTACACCTTC. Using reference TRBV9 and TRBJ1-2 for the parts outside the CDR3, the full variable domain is DSGVTQTPKHLITATGQRVTLRCSPRSGDLSVYWYQQSLDQGLQFLIQYYNGEERAKGNILERFSAQQFPDLHSELNLSSLELGDSALYFCASRGGANYGYTFGSGTRLTVV.

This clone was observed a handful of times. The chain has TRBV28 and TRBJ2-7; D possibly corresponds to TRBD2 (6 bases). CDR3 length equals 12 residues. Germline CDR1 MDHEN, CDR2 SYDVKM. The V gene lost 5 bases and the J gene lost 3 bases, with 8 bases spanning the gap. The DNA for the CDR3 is TGTGCCAGCAGTCTGACTAGCTACGAGCAGTACTTC. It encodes CASSLTSYEQYF.

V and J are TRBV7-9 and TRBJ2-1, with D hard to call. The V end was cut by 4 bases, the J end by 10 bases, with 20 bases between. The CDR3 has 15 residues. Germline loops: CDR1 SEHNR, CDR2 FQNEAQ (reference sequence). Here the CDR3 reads CASSSTDLYAEEQFF. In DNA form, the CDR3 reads TGTGCCAGCAGCTCCACAGATCTATACGCCGAAGAGCAGTTCTTC.

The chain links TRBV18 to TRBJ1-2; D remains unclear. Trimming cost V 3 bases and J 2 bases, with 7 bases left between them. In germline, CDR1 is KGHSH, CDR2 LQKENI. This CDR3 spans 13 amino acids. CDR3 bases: TGTGCCAGCTCACCGAGAGAGAACTATGGCTACACCTTC. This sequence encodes CASSPRENYGYTF.

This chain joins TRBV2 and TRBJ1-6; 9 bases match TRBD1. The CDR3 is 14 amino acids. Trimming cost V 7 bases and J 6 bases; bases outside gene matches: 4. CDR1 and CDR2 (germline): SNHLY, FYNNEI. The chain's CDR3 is CASIPGQGNSPLHF. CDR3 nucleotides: TGTGCCAGCATCCCGGGACAGGGTAATTCACCCCTCCACTTT.

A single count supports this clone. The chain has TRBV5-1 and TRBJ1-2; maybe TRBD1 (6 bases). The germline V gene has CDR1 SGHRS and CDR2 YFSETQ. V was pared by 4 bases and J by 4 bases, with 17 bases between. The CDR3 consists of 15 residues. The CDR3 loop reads CASSEPQGSFYGYTF. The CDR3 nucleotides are TGCGCCAGCAGCGAACCACAGGGTAGCTTCTATGGCTACACCTTC.

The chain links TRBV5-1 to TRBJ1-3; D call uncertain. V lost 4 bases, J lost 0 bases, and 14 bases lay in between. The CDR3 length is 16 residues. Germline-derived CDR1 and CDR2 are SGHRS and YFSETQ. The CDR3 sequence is CASSPGEGLSGNTIYF. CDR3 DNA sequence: TGCGCCAGCAGCCCTGGGGAGGGCCTCTCTGGAAACACCATATATTTT.

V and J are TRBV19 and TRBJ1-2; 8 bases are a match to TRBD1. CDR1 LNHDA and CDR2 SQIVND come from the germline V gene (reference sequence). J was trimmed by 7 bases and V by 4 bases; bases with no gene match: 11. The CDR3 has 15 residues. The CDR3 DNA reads TGTGCCAGTAGTACCAGGACAGGGCGACCCTTTGGCTACACCTTC. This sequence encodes CASSTRTGRPFGYTF.

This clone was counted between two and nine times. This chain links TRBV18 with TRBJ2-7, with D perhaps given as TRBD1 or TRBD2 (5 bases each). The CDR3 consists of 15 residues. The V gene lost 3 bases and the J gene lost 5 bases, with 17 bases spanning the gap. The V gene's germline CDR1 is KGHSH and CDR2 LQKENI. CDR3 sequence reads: CASSPSGTPSDEQYF. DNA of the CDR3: TGTGCCAGCTCACCGTCCGGGACCCCCTCGGACGAGCAGTACTTC.

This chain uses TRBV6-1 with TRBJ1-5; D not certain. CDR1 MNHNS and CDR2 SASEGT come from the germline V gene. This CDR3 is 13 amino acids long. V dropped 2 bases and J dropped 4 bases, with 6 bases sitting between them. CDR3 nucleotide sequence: TGTGCCAGCAGTGAACGAGATAATCAGCCCCAGCATTTT. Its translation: CASSERDNQPQHF.